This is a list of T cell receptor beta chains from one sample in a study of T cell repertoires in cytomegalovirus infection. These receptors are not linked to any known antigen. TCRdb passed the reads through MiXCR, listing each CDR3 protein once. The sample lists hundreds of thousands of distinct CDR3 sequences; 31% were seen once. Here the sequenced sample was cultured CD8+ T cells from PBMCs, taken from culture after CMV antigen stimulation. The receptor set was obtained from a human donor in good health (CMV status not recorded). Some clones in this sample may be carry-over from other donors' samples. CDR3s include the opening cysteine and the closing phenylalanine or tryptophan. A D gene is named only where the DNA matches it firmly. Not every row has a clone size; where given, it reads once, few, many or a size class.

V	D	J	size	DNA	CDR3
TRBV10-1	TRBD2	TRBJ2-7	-	TGCGCCAGCAGTGACCCCTCGAGCGGGGGATCCTACGAGCAGTACTTC	CASSDPSSGGSYEQYF
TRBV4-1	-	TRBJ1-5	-	TGCGCCAGCAGCCAAGGAGGAGGACTTGTTCAGCCCCAGCATTTT	CASSQGGGLVQPQHF
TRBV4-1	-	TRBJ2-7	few	TGCGCCAGCTCCCGGGGGGAGATGACAGGGGACGAGCAGTACTTC	CASSRGEMTGDEQYF
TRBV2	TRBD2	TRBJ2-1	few	TGTGCCAGCATGGGAGGGTCCTACAATGAGCAGTTCTTC	CASMGGSYNEQFF
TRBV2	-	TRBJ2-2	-	TGTGCCAGCAGTGAGGTGCGGACCGGGGAGCTGTTTTTT	CASSEVRTGELFF
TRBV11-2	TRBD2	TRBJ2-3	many	TGTGCCAGCAGCCAGACTAGCGGGGGGGCAGATACGCAGTATTTT	CASSQTSGGADTQYF
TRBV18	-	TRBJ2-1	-	TGTGCCAGCTCACCTGGGGACGCAACTTACAATGAGCAGTTCTTC	CASSPGDATYNEQFF
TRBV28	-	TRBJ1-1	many	TGTGCCAGCAGTGCCTTACAGGACACGAACACTGAAGCTTTCTTT	CASSALQDTNTEAFF
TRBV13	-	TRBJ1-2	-	TGTGCCAGCAGCTTAGGTAGGCGGCAGCAGTATGGCTACACCTTC	CASSLGRRQQYGYTF
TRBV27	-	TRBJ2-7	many	TGTGCCAGCAGTTTAAGGGGTTACGACGAGCAGTACTTC	CASSLRGYDEQYF
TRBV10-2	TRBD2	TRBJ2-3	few	TGCGCCAGCAGTGAGTGGCGGGGGGGGAGCACAGATACGCAGTATTTT	CASSEWRGGSTDTQYF
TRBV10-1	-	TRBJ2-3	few	TGCGCCAGCAGGGCCGGACAGACCACAGATACGCAGTATTTT	CASRAGQTTDTQYF
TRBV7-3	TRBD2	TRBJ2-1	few	TGTGCCAGCAGCTTAAGGCGGGCGGGGGGGGTTAATAATGAGCAGTTCTTC	CASSLRRAGGVNNEQFF